A single sample gave rise to the 13 T cell receptor beta chains below, sequenced in a study of T cells in Graves' hyperthyroidism and ophthalmopathy. TCR beta CDR3 regions were amplified from RNA transcripts. Using the HTBI primer set, a first-round RT-PCR was run on the TCR CDR3. Via MiXCR, TCRdb re-called the multiplex PCR reads, giving one row per CDR3 protein. The sample lists under 350,000 distinct CDR3 sequences, 13% occurring once. Sequenced: blood. The receptors were sampled from a woman between 25 and 40 years old with Graves' hyperthyroidism that later progressed to Graves' ophthalmopathy.

The genes are TRBV19 and TRBJ2-7, with D tentatively TRBD2 (6 bases). Per the germline V gene, CDR1 is LNHDA and CDR2 is SQIVND (reference sequence). This CDR3 region has 14 residues. V was shortened by 3 bases and J by 2 bases, with 11 bases between the two germline ends. CDR3 in amino acids: CASSIGGTPYEQYF. CDR3 nucleotides: TGTGCCAGTAGTATTGGGGGGACCCCCTACGAGCAGTACTTC.

Ten or more counts support this clonotype. The chain employs TRBV27 and TRBJ2-7, with D perhaps TRBD2 (5 bases). V lost 5 bases to trimming and J lost 5 bases, with 19 bases between them. This CDR3 contains 15 residues. Per the germline V gene, CDR1 is MNHEY and CDR2 is SMNVEV (reference sequence). CDR3 protein: CASSPEPSLSNEQYF. The CDR3 nucleotides are TGTGCCAGCAGTCCCGAGCCTAGCCTGTCCAACGAGCAGTACTTC.

This clonotype was counted only a few times. This chain connects TRBV6-1 to TRBJ2-7; 11 nucleotides align to TRBD2. The CDR3 is 14 amino acids. V dropped 7 bases and J dropped 2; count of bases not matched to a gene: 4. Germline CDR1 MNHNS, CDR2 SASEGT. CDR3 residues: CASTVTSGTYEQYF. CDR3 DNA sequence: TGTGCCAGCACTGTGACTAGCGGGACCTACGAGCAGTACTTC.

This clonotype was recorded many times. The chain is built from TRBV5-1 and TRBJ2-1; TRBD1 matches 7 bases. There are 15 residues in the CDR3. From germline, CDR1 is SGHRS and CDR2 YFSETQ. V lost 3 bases to trimming and J lost 2 bases; unmatched junction nucleotides: 5. CDR3 in amino acids: CASSSTGATYNEQFF. In nucleotides, the CDR3 is TGCGCCAGCAGCTCCACAGGGGCGACCTACAATGAGCAGTTCTTC.

The sample holds many counts of this clonotype. J is TRBJ2-7 and V is TRBV7-2; D remains ambiguous. This CDR3 region has 13 residues. Deletions cut 6 bases from V and 3 bases from J, with 12 bases between. Germline CDR1 is SGHTA and CDR2 is FQGNSA. The CDR3, as DNA: TGTGCCAGCAGTCTTCCTCCCCGCTACGAGCAGTACTTC. Translated: CASSLPPRYEQYF.

This clonotype appeared many times. Germline is not matched at one junction end, which may reflect a read error. The CDR3 reads CTSSPRQGRGEKLFF. CDR3 bases: TGTACCAGCTCACCACGTCAGGGGAGGGGTGAAAAACTGTTTTTT. The J gene is TRBJ1-4, the V gene TRBV18; D possibly corresponds to TRBD1 (6 bases). The CDR3 extends over 15 amino acids. CDR1 and CDR2 from the germline V gene are KGHSH and LQKENI. The full variable domain, in which reference TRBV18 and TRBJ1-4 provide the parts outside the CDR3, is NAGVMQNPRHLVRRRGQEARLRCSPMKGHSHVYWYRQLPEEGLKFMVYLQKENIIDESGMPKERFSAEFPKEGPSILRIQQVVRGDSAAYFCTSSPRQGRGEKLFFGSGTQLSVL.

This clonotype was detected many times. The J gene is TRBJ2-7, the V gene TRBV20-1, with 10 bases identical to TRBD2. CDR1 is DFQATT and CDR2 is SNEGSKA in the germline V gene (reference sequence). CDR3 size: 14 residues. With V trimmed by 6 bases and J by 0 bases, 5 bases remained unmatched. The CDR3 protein is CSAQAGGLSYEQYF. The CDR3, as DNA: TGCAGTGCCCAAGCGGGGGGGCTCTCCTACGAGCAGTACTTC.

J is TRBJ1-2 and V is TRBV29-1; 8 positions match TRBD1. From germline, CDR1 is SQVTM and CDR2 ANQGSEA. Unmatched junction bases numbered 7, after V lost 5 bases and J lost 2 bases. The length of the CDR3 is 14 residues. The chain's CDR3 is CSVLGDRGNYGYTF. In DNA, the CDR3 is TGCAGCGTTCTGGGCGACAGGGGCAACTATGGCTACACCTTC.

This clonotype was observed at least ten times. The chain joins TRBV6-2 or TRBV6-3 to TRBJ2-5; the match to TRBD1 covers 9 bases. The CDR3 runs 19 residues. Per germline, CDR1 MNHEY and CDR2 SVGEGT. J lost 3 bases, V lost 4 bases, and 18 bases had no gene match. CDR3 sequence reads: CASSLPPTTGGWGEETQYF. CDR3 DNA sequence: TGTGCCAGCAGTTTACCCCCAACCACAGGGGGCTGGGGAGAAGAGACCCAGTACTTC.

This clonotype has only a few counts. The V call is TRBV20-1, the J call TRBJ2-2; D gene ambiguous. V gave up 4 bases and J gave up 5 bases, with 11 bases separating them. This CDR3 comprises 13 residues. The germline gives CDR1 DFQATT, CDR2 SNEGSKA (reference sequence). CDR3 sequence reads: CSATPGFTGELFF. DNA of the CDR3: TGCAGTGCTACCCCCGGTTTTACCGGGGAGCTGTTTTTT.

The rearrangement uses TRBV5-6 and TRBJ2-7; D is possibly TRBD2 (6 bases). Germline V gene sequence: CDR1 SGHDT, CDR2 YYEEEE. CDR3 length: 15 amino acids. The V gene lost 2 bases and the J gene lost 2 bases, with 14 bases spanning the gap. CDR3 in amino acids: CASSFLARGAYEQYF. The CDR3 nucleotides read TGTGCCAGCAGCTTTCTAGCGAGAGGGGCCTACGAGCAGTACTTC.

V is TRBV24-1 and J is TRBJ2-3, with D possibly being TRBD2 (5 bases). Between the trimmed V and J ends, which lost 1 base and 6 bases, there was a span of 7 bases. The CDR3 is 13 residues long. From germline, CDR1 is KGHDR and CDR2 SFDVKD. CDR3 coding DNA: TGTGCCACCAGTGATTTCGGGGAGGATACGCAGTATTTT. Protein product: CATSDFGEDTQYF.

This clonotype was found many times. The chain couples TRBV27 to TRBJ2-1, with TRBD2 identical over 9 bases. V lost 5 bases to trimming and J lost 5 bases; unmatched junction nucleotides: 4. The germline CDR1 and CDR2 sequences are MNHEY and SMNVEV (reference sequence). The CDR3 sequence is 14 residues long. The CDR3 loop reads CASSRLAADNEQFF. The CDR3 coding sequence is TGTGCCAGCAGTAGACTAGCGGCCGACAATGAGCAGTTCTTC.